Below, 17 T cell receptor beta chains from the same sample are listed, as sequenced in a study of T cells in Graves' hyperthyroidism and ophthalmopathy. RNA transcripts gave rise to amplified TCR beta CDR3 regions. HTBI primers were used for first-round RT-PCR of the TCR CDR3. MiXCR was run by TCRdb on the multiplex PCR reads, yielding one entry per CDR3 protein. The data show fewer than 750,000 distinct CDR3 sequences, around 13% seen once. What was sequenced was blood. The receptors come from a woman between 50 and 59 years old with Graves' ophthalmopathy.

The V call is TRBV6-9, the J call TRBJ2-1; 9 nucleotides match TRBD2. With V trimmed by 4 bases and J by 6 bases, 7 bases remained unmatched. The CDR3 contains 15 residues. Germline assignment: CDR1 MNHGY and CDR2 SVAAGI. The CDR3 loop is CASSSASGIGNEQFF. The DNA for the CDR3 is TGTGCCAGCAGTTCTGCTAGCGGGATTGGCAATGAGCAGTTCTTC.

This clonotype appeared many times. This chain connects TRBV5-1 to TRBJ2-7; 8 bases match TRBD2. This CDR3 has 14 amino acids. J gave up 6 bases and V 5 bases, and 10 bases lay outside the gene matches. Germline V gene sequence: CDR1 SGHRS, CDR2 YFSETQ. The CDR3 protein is CASRAGSGISEQYF. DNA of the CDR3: TGCGCCAGCAGAGCAGGTAGCGGGATAAGCGAGCAGTACTTC.

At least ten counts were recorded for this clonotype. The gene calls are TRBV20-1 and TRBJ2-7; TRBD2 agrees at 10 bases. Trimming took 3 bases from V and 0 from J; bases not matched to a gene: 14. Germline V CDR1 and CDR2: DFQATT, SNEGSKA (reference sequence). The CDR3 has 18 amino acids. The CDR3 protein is CSASFRSWASGSSYEQYF. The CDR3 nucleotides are TGCAGTGCTAGTTTCCGGTCCTGGGCTAGCGGGAGCTCCTACGAGCAGTACTTC.

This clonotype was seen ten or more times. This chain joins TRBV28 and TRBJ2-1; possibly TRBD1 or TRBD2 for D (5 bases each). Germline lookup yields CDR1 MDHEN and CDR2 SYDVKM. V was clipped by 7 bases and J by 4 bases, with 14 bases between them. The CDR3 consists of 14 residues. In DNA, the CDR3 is TGTGCCAGCAATAGCGAGGGGATTTACAATGAGCAGTTCTTC. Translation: CASNSEGIYNEQFF.

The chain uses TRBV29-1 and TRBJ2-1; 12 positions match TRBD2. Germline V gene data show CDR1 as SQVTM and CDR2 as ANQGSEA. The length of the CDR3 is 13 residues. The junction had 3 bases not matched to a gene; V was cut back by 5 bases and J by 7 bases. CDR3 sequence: CSVSTSGSNEQFF. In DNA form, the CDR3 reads TGCAGCGTTTCGACTAGCGGGAGTAATGAGCAGTTCTTC.

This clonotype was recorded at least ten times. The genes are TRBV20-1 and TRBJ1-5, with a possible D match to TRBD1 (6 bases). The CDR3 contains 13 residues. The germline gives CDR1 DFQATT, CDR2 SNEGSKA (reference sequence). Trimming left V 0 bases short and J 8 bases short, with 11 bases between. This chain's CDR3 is CSARERGFKPQHF. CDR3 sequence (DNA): TGCAGTGCTAGAGAGAGGGGGTTTAAGCCCCAGCATTTT.

The CDR3 loop is CASSPDRGKETQYF. Written as DNA, the CDR3 is TGTGCCAGCTCACCGGACAGGGGGAAAGAGACCCAGTACTTC. The rearrangement joins TRBV7-3 to TRBJ2-5; 10 bases fit TRBD1. The CDR3 extends over 14 amino acids. Germline V lookup: CDR1 SGHTA, CDR2 FQGTGA. The V segment lost 8 bases and the J segment 3 bases; nucleotides outside the gene matches: 6.

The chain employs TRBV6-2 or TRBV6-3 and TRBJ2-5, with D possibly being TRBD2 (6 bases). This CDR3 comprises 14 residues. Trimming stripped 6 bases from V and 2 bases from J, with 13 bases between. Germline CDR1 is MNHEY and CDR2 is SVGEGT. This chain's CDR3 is CASRDSGRQETQYF. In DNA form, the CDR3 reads TGTGCCAGCAGGGACTCCGGGAGACAAGAGACCCAGTACTTC.

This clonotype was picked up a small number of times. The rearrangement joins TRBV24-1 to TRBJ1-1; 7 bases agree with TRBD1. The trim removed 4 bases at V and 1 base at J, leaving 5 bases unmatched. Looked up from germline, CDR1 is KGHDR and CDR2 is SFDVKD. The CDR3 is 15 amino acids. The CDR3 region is CATSDTRQGNTEAFF. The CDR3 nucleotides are TGTGCCACCAGTGACACAAGACAGGGGAACACTGAAGCTTTCTTT.

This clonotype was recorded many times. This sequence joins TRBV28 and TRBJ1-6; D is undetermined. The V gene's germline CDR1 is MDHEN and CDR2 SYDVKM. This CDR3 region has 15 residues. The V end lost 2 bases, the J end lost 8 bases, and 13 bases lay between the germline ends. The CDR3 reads CASSLAQIWDSPLHF. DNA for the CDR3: TGTGCCAGCAGTTTAGCCCAGATCTGGGATTCACCCCTCCACTTT.

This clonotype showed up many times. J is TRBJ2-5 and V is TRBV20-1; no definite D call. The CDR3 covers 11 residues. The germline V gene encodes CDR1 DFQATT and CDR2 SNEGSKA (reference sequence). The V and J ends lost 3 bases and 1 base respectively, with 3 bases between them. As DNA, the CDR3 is TGCAGTGCTAGTGGCCAAGAGACCCAGTACTTC. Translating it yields CSASGQETQYF.

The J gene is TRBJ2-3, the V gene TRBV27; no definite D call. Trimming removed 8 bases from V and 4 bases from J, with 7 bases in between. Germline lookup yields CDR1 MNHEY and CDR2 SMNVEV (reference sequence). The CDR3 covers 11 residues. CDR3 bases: TGTGCCAGCTTGATGGCAGATACGCAGTATTTT. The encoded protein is CASLMADTQYF.

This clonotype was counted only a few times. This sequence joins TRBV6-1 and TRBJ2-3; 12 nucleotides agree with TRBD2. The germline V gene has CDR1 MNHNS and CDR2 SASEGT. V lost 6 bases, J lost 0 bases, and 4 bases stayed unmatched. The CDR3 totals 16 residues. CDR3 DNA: TGTGCCAGCAGCCCGACTAGCGGGGGAAGCACAGATACGCAGTATTTT. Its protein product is CASSPTSGGSTDTQYF.

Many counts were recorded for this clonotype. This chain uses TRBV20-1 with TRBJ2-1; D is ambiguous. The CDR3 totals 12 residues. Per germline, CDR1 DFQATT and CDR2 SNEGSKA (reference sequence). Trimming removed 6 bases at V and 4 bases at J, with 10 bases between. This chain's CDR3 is CSARPRYNEQFF. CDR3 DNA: TGCAGTGCACGACCGCGGTACAATGAGCAGTTCTTC.

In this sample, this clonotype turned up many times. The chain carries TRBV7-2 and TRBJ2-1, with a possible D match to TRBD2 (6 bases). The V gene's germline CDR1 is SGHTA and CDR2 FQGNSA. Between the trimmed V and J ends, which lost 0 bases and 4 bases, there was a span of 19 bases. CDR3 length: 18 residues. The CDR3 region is CASSLAGGGLPRYNEQFF. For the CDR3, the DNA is TGTGCCAGCAGCTTAGCGGGAGGCGGACTCCCGAGATACAATGAGCAGTTCTTC.

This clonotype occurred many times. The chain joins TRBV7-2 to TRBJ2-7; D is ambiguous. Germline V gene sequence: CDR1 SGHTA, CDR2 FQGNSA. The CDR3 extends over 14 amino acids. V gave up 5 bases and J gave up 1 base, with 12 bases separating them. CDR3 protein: CASSTKDGSYEQYF. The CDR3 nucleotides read TGTGCCAGCAGCACCAAGGACGGGTCCTACGAGCAGTACTTC.

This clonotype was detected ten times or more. The CDR3 loop is CASSSSGVFFYGYTF. The CDR3 coding sequence is TGTGCCAGCAGTTCATCGGGAGTATTCTTCTATGGCTACACCTTC. This rearrangement joins TRBV28 to TRBJ1-2, with D unresolved. Trimming stripped 4 bases from V and 4 bases from J, with 16 bases between. This CDR3 is built from 15 residues. Germline-derived CDR1 and CDR2 are MDHEN and SYDVKM.